The 21 T cell receptor beta chains presented below share a single source sample, sequenced in a study of glioma-infiltrating T cells after dendritic cell vaccination. The repertoire was sequenced with immunoSEQ multiplex PCR; TCRdb's copy has only in-frame clones and lacks some. Found here are about 92,000 clones, approximately 84% of them singletons; the top ten hold 15% to 18%. The sequenced sample was blood, obtained before dendritic cell vaccination. Receptors originate from a human donor with glioblastoma.

This clone was seen more than once but under ten times. The chain employs TRBV5-4 and TRBJ2-7, with D perhaps matching TRBD1 (6 bases). There are 13 residues in the CDR3. The V end was cut by 1 base, the J end by 5 bases, with 10 bases between. Germline values: CDR1 SGHNT, CDR2 YYREEE (reference sequence). The CDR3 bases are TGTGCCAGCAGCTTGCAGGGGTCCAACGAGCAGTACTTC. Protein product: CASSLQGSNEQYF.

The chain links TRBV7-2 to TRBJ2-7, with TRBD2 identical over 14 bases. CDR3 length equals 16 residues. Germline lookup yields CDR1 SGHTA and CDR2 FQGNSA. The J segment lost 0 bases and the V segment lost 5 bases, leaving 3 bases of the junction unmatched. The CDR3 is CASSLGLAGDSYEQYF. DNA of the CDR3: TGTGCCAGCAGCCTGGGACTAGCGGGGGACTCCTACGAGCAGTACTTC.

The sample holds a few counts of this clone. The chain links TRBV5-4 to TRBJ1-1, with D possibly matching TRBD1 (5 bases). Trimming stripped 4 bases from V and 0 bases from J, with 19 bases between. Germline CDR1 and CDR2: SGHNT and YYREEE (reference sequence). The CDR3 covers 17 residues. The chain's CDR3 is CASSPGTLARMNTEAFF. In DNA, the CDR3 is TGTGCCAGCAGCCCAGGGACTTTAGCGCGCATGAACACTGAAGCTTTCTTT.

This chain links TRBV7-6 with TRBJ2-1, with 7 bases fitting TRBD2. This CDR3 region has 16 residues. V trimming: 0 bases; J trimming: 0 bases; junction bases outside the gene matches: 2. The germline V gene has CDR1 SGHVS and CDR2 FNYEAQ. The CDR3 protein is CASSLAQRGSYNEQFF. CDR3 nucleotide sequence: TGTGCCAGCAGCTTAGCGCAGCGGGGCTCCTACAATGAGCAGTTCTTC.

The V call is TRBV7-2, the J call TRBJ1-2; D is undetermined. Looked up from germline, CDR1 is SGHTA and CDR2 is FQGNSA. The CDR3 is 14 amino acids. Trimming pared 6 bases from V and 4 bases from J, leaving 15 bases between. CDR3 in DNA: TGTGCCAGCAGAAACGGTGAAAGCCTCTATGGCTACACCTTC. It codes for CASRNGESLYGYTF.

The V call is TRBV6-1, the J call TRBJ2-2; D is perhaps TRBD1 (5 bases). The CDR3 consists of 17 residues. Deletions cut 3 bases from V and 5 bases from J, with 19 bases between. Germline CDR1 MNHNS, CDR2 SASEGT. CDR3 protein: CASSDGWGREGTGELFF. CDR3 nucleotides: TGTGCCAGCAGTGATGGTTGGGGCAGGGAAGGAACCGGGGAGCTGTTTTTT.

The V gene is TRBV6-1, the J gene TRBJ2-7; TRBD1 matches at 9 bases. This CDR3 has 14 residues. Germline values: CDR1 MNHNS, CDR2 SASEGT. The V gene end was trimmed by 8 bases and the J gene end by 5 bases; junction bases not matched to a gene: 10. CDR3: CASAYGGTGNEQYF. As DNA, the CDR3 is TGTGCCAGCGCTTATGGCGGGACAGGGAACGAGCAGTACTTC.

The CDR3 reads CASSTGGTGELFF. CDR3 sequence (DNA): TGTGCCAGCAGTACGGGGGGCACCGGGGAGCTGTTTTTT. The chain joins TRBV9 to TRBJ2-2; TRBD2 agrees at 7 bases. CDR1 is SGDLS and CDR2 is YYNGEE in the germline V gene. Germline trimming cut 5 bases from V and 4 bases from J; bases unmatched to any gene: 2. The CDR3 loop spans 13 amino acids. Full variable domain (remainder filled in from reference TRBV9 and TRBJ2-2): DSGVTQTPKHLITATGQRVTLRCSPRSGDLSVYWYQQSLDQGLQFLIQYYNGEERAKGNILERFSAQQFPDLHSELNLSSLELGDSALYFCASSTGGTGELFFGEGSRLTVL.

The chain carries TRBV19 and TRBJ1-1; D not resolved. The germline V gene encodes CDR1 LNHDA and CDR2 SQIVND (reference sequence). Trimming took 5 bases from V and 0 from J, leaving 10 bases between them. The CDR3 totals 14 residues. CDR3 sequence reads: CASSSFRMNTEAFF. CDR3 in DNA: TGTGCCAGTAGTTCGTTCAGAATGAACACTGAAGCTTTCTTT.

The sample holds one count of this clone. CDR3 DNA sequence: TGTGCCAGCAGCTCTACCATCGGACAGGGAGGAACTGAAGCTTTCTTT. It translates to CASSSTIGQGGTEAFF. The chain couples TRBV7-9 to TRBJ1-1, with 8 nucleotides matching TRBD1. The trim removed 4 bases at V and 5 bases at J, leaving 12 bases unmatched. Germline V gene sequence: CDR1 SEHNR, CDR2 FQNEAQ (reference sequence). The CDR3 runs to 16 residues.

The sample holds a few counts of this clone. The rearrangement uses TRBV7-2 and TRBJ1-4; no clear D. This CDR3 is 15 amino acids long. Trimming pared 0 bases from V and 5 bases from J, leaving 10 bases between. Per germline, CDR1 SGHTA and CDR2 FQGNSA. The CDR3 bases are TGTGCCAGCAGCTTAGCGAACAGCCTGAATGAAAAACTGTTTTTT. Its translation: CASSLANSLNEKLFF.

The rearrangement joins TRBV7-3 to TRBJ1-1; perhaps TRBD1 as D (6 bases). With 5 bases removed from V and 0 bases from J, the gap between germline ends came to 13 bases. The CDR3 has 15 residues. Germline V lookup: CDR1 SGHTA, CDR2 FQGTGA. The CDR3 is CASSPDRTMNTEAFF. CDR3 DNA sequence: TGTGCCAGCAGCCCTGACAGGACCATGAACACTGAAGCTTTCTTT.

This clone came up once. The gene calls are TRBV9 and TRBJ2-7; no clear D gene. There are 15 residues in the CDR3. V was cut by 4 bases and J by 1 base, with 15 bases left in between. Germline CDR1 reads SGDLS; CDR2 reads YYNGEE. CDR3 nucleotides: TGTGCCAGCAGCCGTCATGCCACGGTTTCCTACGAGCAGTACTTC. It is translated as CASSRHATVSYEQYF.

V is TRBV6-5 and J is TRBJ2-3; unclear D gene. This CDR3 is built from 11 residues. The germline V gene encodes CDR1 MNHEY and CDR2 SVGAGI. The V gene lost 6 bases and the J gene lost 5 bases, with 6 bases spanning the gap. CDR3 loop: CASRSIDTQYF. DNA of the CDR3: TGTGCCAGCAGGTCCATAGATACGCAGTATTTT.

DNA for the CDR3: TGTGCCTGTTCGGGGACAAACACCGGGGAGCTGTTTTTT. Encoded protein: CACSGTNTGELFF. The chain combines TRBV9 with TRBJ2-2; the D gene is possibly TRBD1 (6 bases). Germline V CDR1 and CDR2: SGDLS, YYNGEE. CDR3 length equals 13 residues. Trimming pared 10 bases from V and 2 bases from J, leaving 12 bases between.

The J gene is TRBJ1-5, the V gene TRBV27; possibly TRBD1 for D (5 bases). Trimming removed 2 bases from V and 5 bases from J, with 10 bases in between. CDR3 size: 14 residues. Germline V gene lookup returns CDR1 MNHEY and CDR2 SMNVEV (reference sequence). The CDR3 loop reads CASSLGAAYQPQHF. For the CDR3, the DNA is TGTGCCAGCAGTTTAGGGGCAGCTTATCAGCCCCAGCATTTT.

V is TRBV7-3 and J is TRBJ2-3; TRBD2 is a possible D gene (6 bases). The CDR3 extends over 15 amino acids. Germline CDR1 SGHTA, CDR2 FQGTGA. V was trimmed by 1 base and J by 4 bases, leaving 12 bases between them. CDR3 in DNA: TGTGCCAGCAGCTTAAAAGGCGGGGAGGCAGATACGCAGTATTTT. Protein sequence: CASSLKGGEADTQYF.

This clone was detected only a few times. The chain is built from TRBV5-1 and TRBJ2-7, with 11 bases that match TRBD2. In germline, CDR1 is SGHRS, CDR2 YFSETQ. The CDR3 loop spans 15 amino acids. V shed 1 base, J shed 4 bases, and the junction held 4 bases outside the gene matches. Here the CDR3 reads CASSLTSGSIYEQYF. DNA of the CDR3: TGCGCCAGCAGCTTGACTAGCGGGAGTATTTACGAGCAGTACTTC.

The rearrangement joins TRBV2 to TRBJ2-3; D gene ambiguous. Trimming pared 4 bases from V and 0 bases from J, leaving 8 bases between. Germline CDR1 reads SNHLY; CDR2 reads FYNNEI. CDR3 length: 14 amino acids. The CDR3 coding sequence is TGTGCCAGCAGTGGTCAGTTTAGCACAGATACGCAGTATTTT. Amino acid sequence: CASSGQFSTDTQYF.

The chain employs TRBV28 and TRBJ2-7; D is unclear. This CDR3 is built from 12 residues. CDR1 MDHEN and CDR2 SYDVKM come from the germline V gene. With 7 bases removed from V and 12 bases from J, the gap between germline ends came to 19 bases. CDR3 loop: CASTPGLTDPYF. In DNA, the CDR3 is TGTGCCAGCACCCCAGGCCTAACAGACCCGTACTTC.

The V and J genes are TRBV5-6 and TRBJ1-2, with TRBD1 matching over 8 bases. CDR3 length: 14 amino acids. The J segment lost 2 bases and the V segment lost 4 bases, leaving 4 bases of the junction unmatched. The germline V gene encodes CDR1 SGHDT and CDR2 YYEEEE. CDR3 in DNA: TGTGCCAGCAGCCGGACAGGGATCAACTATGGCTACACCTTC. Its protein is CASSRTGINYGYTF.